Each of the 20 T cell receptor beta chains below was sequenced from the same sample in a study of blood T cell repertoires in COVID-19. Generated by immunoSEQ multiplex PCR, the TCRdb table keeps only in-frame clones and is missing some. This sample yields some 260,000 clones, of which 88% are seen a single time; 0.99% belongs to the top ten. The material sequenced was peripheral blood. These receptors were obtained from a woman aged 40 to 49 who had recovered from COVID-19.

This clone came up a few times. The rearrangement links TRBV7-9 to TRBJ1-5; D possibly corresponds to TRBD1 (6 bases). CDR1 SEHNR and CDR2 FQNEAQ come from the germline V gene (reference sequence). The CDR3 is 15 residues long. V was shortened by 3 bases and J by 4 bases, with 13 bases between the two germline ends. CDR3: CASSFGTGMNQPQHF. CDR3 in DNA: TGTGCCAGCAGCTTTGGTACAGGGATGAATCAGCCCCAGCATTTT.

J is TRBJ2-1 and V is TRBV6-2 or TRBV6-3; D possibly corresponds to TRBD2 (5 bases). CDR3 length: 16 amino acids. Germline CDR1 reads MNHEY; CDR2 reads SVGEGT. V was pared by 2 bases and J by 5 bases, with 16 bases between. CDR3 amino acids: CASSYPLGAPDNEQFF. The CDR3 DNA reads TGTGCCAGCAGTTACCCCCTGGGAGCGCCAGACAATGAGCAGTTCTTC.

The sample holds one count of this clone. The CDR3 reads CAISVAGGITDTQYF. The CDR3 DNA reads TGTGCCATCAGTGTAGCGGGAGGGATCACAGATACGCAGTATTTT. The chain couples TRBV10-3 to TRBJ2-3, with 11 nucleotides matching TRBD2. The V gene end was trimmed by 4 bases and the J gene end by 2 bases; junction bases not matched to a gene: 2. This CDR3 has 15 amino acids. Germline V gene sequence: CDR1 ENHRY, CDR2 SYGVKD.

The chain couples TRBV30 to TRBJ1-5; the D is unclear. Trimming removed 1 base from V and 2 bases from J, with 12 bases in between. Germline lookup yields CDR1 GTSNPN and CDR2 SVGIG (reference sequence). This CDR3 contains 15 residues. Written as DNA, the CDR3 is TGTGCCTGGAGTGGGACGGGAATTGGCAATCAGCCCCAGCATTTT. This translates into CAWSGTGIGNQPQHF.

The rearrangement joins TRBV24-1 to TRBJ2-7, with D possibly TRBD1 on 6 matching bases. With 4 bases removed from V and 3 bases from J, the gap between germline ends came to 15 bases. The CDR3 extends over 15 amino acids. Germline values: CDR1 KGHDR, CDR2 SFDVKD. The CDR3 nucleotides are TGTGCCACCAGTGACCCCCGGACGACAGGCTACGAGCAGTACTTC. Protein product: CATSDPRTTGYEQYF.

The V gene is TRBV7-8, the J gene TRBJ2-2; 7 bases match TRBD2. This CDR3 spans 15 amino acids. From germline, CDR1 is SGHVS and CDR2 FQNEAQ. The V gene end was trimmed by 3 bases and the J gene end by 4 bases; junction bases not matched to a gene: 5. The chain's CDR3 is CASSLTGGGTGELFF. The CDR3 coding sequence is TGTGCCAGCAGCTTGACGGGAGGTGGCACCGGGGAGCTGTTTTTT.

The chain couples TRBV6-4 to TRBJ2-6; tentative D call: TRBD1 (6 bases). CDR3 size: 15 residues. In germline, CDR1 is MRHNA, CDR2 SNTAGT. V shed 2 bases and J shed 1 base, with 6 bases lying between them. The CDR3 coding sequence is TGTGCCAGCAGTGACAGGGGGTCTGGGGCCAACGTCCTGACTTTC. Translated: CASSDRGSGANVLTF.

This clone was observed a few times. The chain has TRBV30 and TRBJ1-6, with a weak D call TRBD1 (5 bases). This CDR3 has 12 amino acids. V lost 2 bases and J 10 bases, leaving 9 bases between the germline ends. From germline, CDR1 is GTSNPN and CDR2 SVGIG (reference sequence). The CDR3 region has the DNA TGTGCCTGGAGTAGGGGCGAATCACCCCTCCACTTT. This codes for CAWSRGESPLHF.

The rearrangement joins TRBV18 to TRBJ2-7; 7 bases line up with TRBD2. The V and J ends lost 2 bases and 6 bases, in that order; junction bases with no gene match: 7. Germline lookup yields CDR1 KGHSH and CDR2 LQKENI. The CDR3 contains 14 residues. The CDR3 spells CASSPGGGGLEQYF. The CDR3 region has the DNA TGTGCCAGCTCACCAGGGGGGGGAGGTCTCGAGCAGTACTTC. Variable domain in full (rest from reference TRBV18 and TRBJ2-7): NAGVMQNPRHLVRRRGQEARLRCSPMKGHSHVYWYRQLPEEGLKFMVYLQKENIIDESGMPKERFSAEFPKEGPSILRIQQVVRGDSAAYFCASSPGGGGLEQYFGPGTRLTVT.

V usage is TRBV19 and J usage is TRBJ1-1; perhaps TRBD1 as D (5 bases). V lost 7 bases, J lost 1 base, and 16 bases lay in between. The CDR3 contains 15 residues. Germline V gene sequence: CDR1 LNHDA, CDR2 SQIVND (reference sequence). The CDR3 is CASTAGGGANTEAFF. Written as DNA, the CDR3 is TGTGCCAGTACCGCGGGGGGTGGGGCGAACACTGAAGCTTTCTTT.

This clone was counted once. The J gene is TRBJ2-1, the V gene TRBV15; TRBD1 aligns across 7 bases. CDR3 size: 15 residues. Germline assignment: CDR1 LNHNV and CDR2 YYDKDF (reference sequence). V lost 1 base to trimming and J lost 4 bases; unmatched junction nucleotides: 4. In DNA form, the CDR3 reads TGTGCCACCAGCAGAGCCGGGACAGAGTACAATGAGCAGTTCTTC. Residues: CATSRAGTEYNEQFF.

The chain joins TRBV18 to TRBJ1-2, with a possible D match to TRBD1 (5 bases). The CDR3 totals 16 residues. Between the trimmed V and J ends, which lost 4 bases and 2 bases, there was a span of 17 bases. CDR1 is KGHSH and CDR2 is LQKENI in the germline V gene. For the CDR3, the DNA is TGTGCCAGCTCACTCCCGGGGGGGGTGGGAAACTATGGCTACACCTTC. Its protein is CASSLPGGVGNYGYTF.

V gene TRBV9 combines with J gene TRBJ1-5; 8 positions match TRBD1. V lost 0 bases, J lost 6 bases, and 11 bases stayed unmatched. This CDR3 region has 17 residues. The germline V gene has CDR1 SGDLS and CDR2 YYNGEE. CDR3 DNA sequence: TGTGCCAGCAGCGTAGGGGACAGGCCCATGTGGGGTCAGCCCCAGCATTTT. Its protein product is CASSVGDRPMWGQPQHF.

The genes are TRBV6-5 and TRBJ1-1, with D tentatively TRBD1 (5 bases). The CDR3 totals 14 residues. CDR1 MNHEY and CDR2 SVGAGI come from the germline V gene. V lost 2 bases and J lost 1, with 8 bases in between. CDR3 sequence: CASSYAGPNTEAFF. The CDR3 nucleotides are TGTGCCAGCAGTTACGCAGGGCCGAACACTGAAGCTTTCTTT.

The rearrangement uses TRBV15 and TRBJ2-1; 10 bases are shared with TRBD2. From germline, CDR1 is LNHNV and CDR2 YYDKDF (reference sequence). The J segment lost 12 bases and the V segment lost 1 base, leaving 12 bases of the junction unmatched. The CDR3 has 16 residues. The chain's CDR3 is CATSRVSAGGRGVQFF. The CDR3 nucleotides read TGTGCCACCAGCAGAGTGTCAGCGGGAGGGCGGGGGGTGCAGTTCTTC.

The chain couples TRBV7-2 to TRBJ2-2; D not resolved. Trimming left V 2 bases short and J 1 base short, with 2 bases between. Germline V lookup: CDR1 SGHTA, CDR2 FQGNSA. The CDR3 covers 13 residues. CDR3 loop: CASSLRNTGELFF. DNA of the CDR3: TGTGCCAGCAGCTTACGGAACACCGGGGAGCTGTTTTTT.

The chain employs TRBV25-1 and TRBJ1-4; D possibly corresponds to TRBD1 (5 bases). This CDR3 has 16 amino acids. Germline assignment: CDR1 MGHDK and CDR2 SYGVNS. With 3 bases removed from V and 0 bases from J, the gap between germline ends came to 11 bases. Here the CDR3 reads CASSDYGAATNEKLFF. The CDR3 nucleotides read TGTGCCAGCAGTGACTATGGGGCTGCAACTAATGAAAAACTGTTTTTT. The complete variable domain, with remaining parts taken from reference TRBV25-1 and TRBJ1-4, reads EADIYQTPRYLVIGTGKKITLECSQTMGHDKMYWYQQDPGMELHLIHYSYGVNSTEKGDLSSESTVSRIRTEHFPLTLESARPSHTSQYLCASSDYGAATNEKLFFGSGTQLSVL.

The chain is built from TRBV6-2 or TRBV6-3 and TRBJ2-7; 9 bases fit TRBD1. In germline, CDR1 is MNHEY, CDR2 SVGEGT. The CDR3 has 14 residues. With 6 bases clipped from V and 7 bases from J, the junction kept 10 bases outside the gene matches. CDR3 residues: CASSPRTGAWEQYF. The CDR3, as DNA: TGTGCCAGCAGCCCCCGGACAGGGGCCTGGGAGCAGTACTTC.

The chain couples TRBV11-3 to TRBJ2-1, with TRBD2 matching over 9 bases. The CDR3 length is 15 residues. J gave up 4 bases and V 3 bases, and 4 bases lay outside the gene matches. Germline CDR1 SGHNT, CDR2 YENEEA. The CDR3 coding sequence is TGTGCCAGCAGCTTTGGCCTAGCGGGATACAATGAGCAGTTCTTC. It specifies CASSFGLAGYNEQFF.

The chain employs TRBV11-2 and TRBJ2-7, with D maybe TRBD1 (5 bases). The V gene lost 5 bases and the J gene lost 0 bases, with 11 bases spanning the gap. Germline-derived CDR1 and CDR2 are SGHAT and FQNNGV. The CDR3 consists of 14 residues. The CDR3 sequence: CASSPRQSSYEQYV. In nucleotides, the CDR3 is TGTGCCAGCAGCCCCCGACAGAGCTCCTACGAGCAGTACGTC.